This T cell receptor (beta chain) derives from a study of blood T cell repertoires in COVID-19. Study context: Collection of acute and convalescent COVID-19 samples took place in the United States, Italy and Spain.

This CDR3 is built from 15 residues. Germline loops: CDR1 SQVTM, CDR2 ANQGSEA. Trimming took 7 bases from V and 0 from J, leaving 18 bases between them. In the source study's methods: The authors estimated nucleated cell counts from reference gene primer amplification. The protocol was immunoSEQ multiplex PCR, while the TCRdb copy is restricted to in-frame clones and leaves out a portion. That table furnishes V, J and clone size, whereas the DNA furnished D and trimming. The table has 150,000 to 200,000 clones, roughly nine tenths seen once; the top ten hold 10% to 11%. What was sequenced was peripheral blood. The receptor was isolated from a woman aged 55-69 years with COVID-19, enrolled during active disease. The V gene is TRBV29-1, the J gene TRBJ1-2, with D uncertain. The CDR3 sequence is CSGSYGGSANYGYTF. CDR3 DNA sequence: TGCAGCGGATCCTATGGAGGGTCAGCTAACTATGGCTACACCTTC. The whole variable domain, filled in from reference TRBV29-1 and TRBJ1-2, reads SAVISQKPSRDICQRGTSLTIQCQVDSQVTMMFWYRQQPGQSLTLIATANQGSEATYESGFVIDKFPISRPNLTFSTLTVSNMSPEDSSIYLCSGSYGGSANYGYTFGSGTRLTVV.